The sample holds one count of the clone carrying this T cell receptor beta chain. Its antigen remains unknown. The record originates from a study of shared clonotypes between healthy human individuals. Study-level results: Generally, estimated richness proved larger in naive subsets than it did in memory subsets.

The CDR3 spans 16 residues. The V segment lost 1 base and the J segment 2 bases; nucleotides outside the gene matches: 5. The germline CDR1 and CDR2 sequences are SGHNT and YENEEA. Per the study methods: With immunoSEQ giving junction-only sequences and no quality scores, filtering differed. Data came from immunoSEQ multiplex PCR; TCRdb stores just in-frame clones and leaves some out. V, J and clone size were drawn from that table, and D and trimming were deduced from the DNA. The sample shows approximately 2,000,000 clones, about nine tenths of them seen only once. The chain employs TRBV11-3 and TRBJ2-7; 10 bases are a match to TRBD1. The TCR sequence derives from a man younger than 35 in good health. Some clones in this sample may be carry-over from other donors' samples. Sequencing was carried out using naive CD4+ T cells from PBMCs. Subset described: CD45RA+ positively selected. The CDR3 sequence: CASSLGRTGGTYEQYF. The DNA of the CDR3 is TGTGCCAGCAGCTTAGGGAGGACAGGGGGGACCTACGAGCAGTACTTC.